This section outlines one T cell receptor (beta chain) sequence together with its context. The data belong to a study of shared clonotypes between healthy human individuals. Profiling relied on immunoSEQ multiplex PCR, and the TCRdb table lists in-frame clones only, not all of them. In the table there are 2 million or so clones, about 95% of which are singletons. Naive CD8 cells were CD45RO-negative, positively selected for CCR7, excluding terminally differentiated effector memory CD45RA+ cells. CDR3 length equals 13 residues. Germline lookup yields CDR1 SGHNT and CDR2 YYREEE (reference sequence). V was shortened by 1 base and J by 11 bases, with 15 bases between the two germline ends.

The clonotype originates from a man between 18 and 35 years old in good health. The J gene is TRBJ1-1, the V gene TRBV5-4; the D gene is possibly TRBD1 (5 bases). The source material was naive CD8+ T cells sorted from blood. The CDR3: CASSLYQGFEAFF. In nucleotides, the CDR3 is TGTGCCAGCAGCTTGTACCAGGGTTTCGAGGCTTTCTTT. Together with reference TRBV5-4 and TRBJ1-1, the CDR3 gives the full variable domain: ETGVTQSPTHLIKTRGQQVTLRCSSQSGHNTVSWYQQALGQGPQFIFQYYREEENGRGNFPPRFSGLQFPNYSSELNVNALELDDSALYLCASSLYQGFEAFFGQGTRLTVV.